This T cell receptor (beta chain) is from a study of T cells in Graves' hyperthyroidism and ophthalmopathy. Study conclusions and caveats: Most expanded thyroid clonotypes above 0.001 recurred in blood. For ophthalmopathy, model prediction preceded onset by a median about 6.4 months.

Exclusion of a patient resulted from uncontrolled infection, other autoimmune disease, pregnancy or lactation. Amplified regions were TCR beta CDR3 sequences from RNA transcripts. Using the HTBI primer set, a first-round RT-PCR was run on the TCR CDR3. Each CDR3 protein is one row after TCRdb ran MiXCR on the multiplex PCR reads. The table shows 400,000 or so distinct CDR3 sequences, with more than 12% occurring only once. This clonotype was recorded at least ten times. Its antigen remains unknown. A junction boundary mismatches the germline segment, possibly from a read error. Germline CDR1 DFQATT, CDR2 SNEGSKA (reference sequence). This CDR3 has 12 residues.

The chain is built from TRBV20-1 and TRBJ2-3, with 7 bases fitting TRBD1. The sample consisted of blood. The clonotype comes from a man over 45 with Graves' ophthalmopathy. The CDR3 nucleotides read TGCAGTGTTAGACAGGGCACGGATACGCAGTATTTT. Protein product: CSVRQGTDTQYF.